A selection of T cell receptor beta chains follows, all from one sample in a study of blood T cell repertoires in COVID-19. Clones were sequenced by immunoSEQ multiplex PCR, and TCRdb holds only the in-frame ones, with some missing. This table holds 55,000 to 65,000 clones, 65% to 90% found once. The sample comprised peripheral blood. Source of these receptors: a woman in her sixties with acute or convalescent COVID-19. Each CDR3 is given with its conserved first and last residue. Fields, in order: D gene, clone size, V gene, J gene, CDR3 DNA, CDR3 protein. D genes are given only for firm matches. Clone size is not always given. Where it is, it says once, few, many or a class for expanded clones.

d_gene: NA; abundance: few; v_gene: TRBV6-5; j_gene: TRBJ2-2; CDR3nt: TGTGCCACCTCCGGGTCGAACACCGGGGAGCTGTTTTTT; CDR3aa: CATSGSNTGELFF
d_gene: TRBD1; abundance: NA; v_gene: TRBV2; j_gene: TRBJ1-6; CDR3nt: TGTGCCAGCTCGACAGGGAATTCACCCCTCCACTTT; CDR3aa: CASSTGNSPLHF
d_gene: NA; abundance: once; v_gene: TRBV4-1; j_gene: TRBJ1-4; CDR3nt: TGCGCCAGCAGCCAAGACTTGAAGGGGTATTGGGAAAAACTGTTTTTT; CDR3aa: CASSQDLKGYWEKLFF
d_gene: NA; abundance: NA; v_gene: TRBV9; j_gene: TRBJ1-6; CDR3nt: TGTGCCAGCAGCGTAGGGCCGGGAGGTGATTCACCCCTCCACTTT; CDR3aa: CASSVGPGGDSPLHF
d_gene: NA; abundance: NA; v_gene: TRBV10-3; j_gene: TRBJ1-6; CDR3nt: TGTGCCATCACCCAGGGATGGGATAATTCACCCCTCCACTTT; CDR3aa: CAITQGWDNSPLHF
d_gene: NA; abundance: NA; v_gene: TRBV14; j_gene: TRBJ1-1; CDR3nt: TGTGCCAGCAGCCAAGACGTGAGGGGAGGTACCACTGAAGCTTTCTTT; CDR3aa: CASSQDVRGGTTEAFF
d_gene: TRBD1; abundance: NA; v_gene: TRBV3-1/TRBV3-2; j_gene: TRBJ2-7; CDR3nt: TGTGCCAGCAGCGCACGGACAGGTTCCTACGAGCAGTACTTC; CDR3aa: CASSARTGSYEQYF
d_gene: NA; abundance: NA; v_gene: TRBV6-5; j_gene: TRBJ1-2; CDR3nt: TGTGCCAGCAGTTTAGATAGGAGCTATGGCTACACCTTC; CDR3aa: CASSLDRSYGYTF
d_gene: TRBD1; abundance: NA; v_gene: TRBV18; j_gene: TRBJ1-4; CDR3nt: TGTGCCAGCTCACCACCGGGACAGCCAGAAAAACTGTTTTTT; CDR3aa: CASSPPGQPEKLFF
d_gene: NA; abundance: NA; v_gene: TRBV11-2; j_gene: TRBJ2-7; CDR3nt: TGTGCCAGCAGCTTAGAGGCAGGGCCCATCTACGAGCAGTACTTC; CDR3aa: CASSLEAGPIYEQYF
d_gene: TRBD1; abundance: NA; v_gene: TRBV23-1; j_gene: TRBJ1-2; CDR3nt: TGCGCCAGCAGTCAAGAACAGGGGATCTATGGCTACACCTTC; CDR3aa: CASSQEQGIYGYTF
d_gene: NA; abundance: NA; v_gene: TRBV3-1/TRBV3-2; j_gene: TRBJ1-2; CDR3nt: TGTGCCAGCAGCCCCGAACAGGCCAACTATGGCTACACCTTC; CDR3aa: CASSPEQANYGYTF
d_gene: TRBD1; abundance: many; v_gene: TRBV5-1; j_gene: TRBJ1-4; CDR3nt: TGCGCCAGCAGCCCCGGACAGGGGACTGCAACTAATGAAAAACTGTTTTTT; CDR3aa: CASSPGQGTATNEKLFF
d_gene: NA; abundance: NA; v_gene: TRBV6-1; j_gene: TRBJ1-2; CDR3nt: TGTGCCAGCAGTGAAGCTGGGGGGTATGGCTACACCTTC; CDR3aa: CASSEAGGYGYTF
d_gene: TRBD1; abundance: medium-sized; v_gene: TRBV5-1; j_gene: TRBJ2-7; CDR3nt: TGCGCCAGCAGCTTCGGTGGGACAGGTGGGTACGAGCAGTACTTC; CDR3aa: CASSFGGTGGYEQYF
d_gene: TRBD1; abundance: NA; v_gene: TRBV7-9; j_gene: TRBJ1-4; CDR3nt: TGTGCCAGCAGCGTAGGGACAGGGGGGATTGAAAAACTGTTTTTT; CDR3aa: CASSVGTGGIEKLFF
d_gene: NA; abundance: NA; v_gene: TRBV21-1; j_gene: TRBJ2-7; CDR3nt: TGTGCCAGCAGCGGCCGGGGGGAGCAGTACTTC; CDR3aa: CASSGRGEQYF
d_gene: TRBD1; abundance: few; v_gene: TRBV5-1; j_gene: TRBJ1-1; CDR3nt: TGCGCCAGCAGCAGAGGACAGGCGAACACTGAAGCTTTCTTT; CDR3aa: CASSRGQANTEAFF
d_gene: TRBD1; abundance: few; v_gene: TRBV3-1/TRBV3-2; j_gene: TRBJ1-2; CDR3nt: TGTGCCAGCAGCCAAGAAGGACAGGGCTATGGCTACACCTTC; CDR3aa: CASSQEGQGYGYTF
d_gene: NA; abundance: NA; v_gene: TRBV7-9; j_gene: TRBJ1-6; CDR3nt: TGTGCCAGCAGCTTAAAGGGGTCTGGTTCACCCCTCCACTTT; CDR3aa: CASSLKGSGSPLHF
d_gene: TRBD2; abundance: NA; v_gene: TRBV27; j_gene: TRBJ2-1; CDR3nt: TGTGCCAGCAGTTCACTAGCGGGGACCTACAATGAGCAGTTCTTC; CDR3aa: CASSSLAGTYNEQFF
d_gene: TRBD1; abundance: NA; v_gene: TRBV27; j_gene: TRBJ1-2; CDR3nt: TGTGCCAGCAGTTACGGACAGGGCTCTGACTACACCTTC; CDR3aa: CASSYGQGSDYTF
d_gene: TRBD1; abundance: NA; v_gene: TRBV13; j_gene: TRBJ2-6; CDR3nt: TGTGCCAGCAGCGCCGCACAGGGGGCTGGGGCCAACGTCCTGACTTTC; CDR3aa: CASSAAQGAGANVLTF
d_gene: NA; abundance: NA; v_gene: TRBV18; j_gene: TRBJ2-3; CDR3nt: TGTGCCAGCTCACCACTTGTCACAGATGCGCAGTATTTT; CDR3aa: CASSPLVTDAQYF
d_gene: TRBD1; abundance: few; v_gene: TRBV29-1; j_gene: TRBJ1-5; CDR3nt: TGCAGCGTCGGACAGGGGTCGGGTCAGCCCCAGCATTTT; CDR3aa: CSVGQGSGQPQHF
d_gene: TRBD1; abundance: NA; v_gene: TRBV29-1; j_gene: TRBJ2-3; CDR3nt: TGCAGCGTACCAGGACAGGGTGGGACAGATACGCAGTATTTT; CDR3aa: CSVPGQGGTDTQYF
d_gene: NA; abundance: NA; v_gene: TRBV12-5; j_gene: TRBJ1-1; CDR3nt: TGTGCTAGTGGTGGCCGGGGGACGGGGACTGAAGCTTTCTTT; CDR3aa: CASGGRGTGTEAFF
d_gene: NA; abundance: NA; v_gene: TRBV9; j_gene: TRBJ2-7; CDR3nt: TGTGCCAGCAGCCCGGGGCTGGGGGGGGCGTACGAGCAGTACTTC; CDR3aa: CASSPGLGGAYEQYF
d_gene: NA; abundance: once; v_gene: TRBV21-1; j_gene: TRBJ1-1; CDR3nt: TGTGCCAGCAGCCCGACAGGGAATCGGGGCACTGAAGCTTTCTTT; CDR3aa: CASSPTGNRGTEAFF
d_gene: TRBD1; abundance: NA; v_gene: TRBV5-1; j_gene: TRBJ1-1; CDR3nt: TGCGCCAGCAGCTTGAGGGACAGGGCGGACACTGAAGCTTTCTTT; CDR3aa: CASSLRDRADTEAFF
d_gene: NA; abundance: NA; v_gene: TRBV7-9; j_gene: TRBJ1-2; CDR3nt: TGTGCCAGCAGCCCAGAGCCCAACAGGGTACGTGGCTACACCTTC; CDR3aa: CASSPEPNRVRGYTF
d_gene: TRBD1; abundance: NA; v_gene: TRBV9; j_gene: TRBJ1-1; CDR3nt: TGTGCCAGCAGCGTAGTTGGACAGGGGAACACTGAAGCTTTCTTT; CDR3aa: CASSVVGQGNTEAFF
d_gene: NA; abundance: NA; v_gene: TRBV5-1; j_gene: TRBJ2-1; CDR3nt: TGCGCCAGCAGCTCGCAAGTCGGGAATGAGCAGTTCTTC; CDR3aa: CASSSQVGNEQFF
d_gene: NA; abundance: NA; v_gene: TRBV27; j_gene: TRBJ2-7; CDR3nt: TGTGCCAGCAGTTTAAACCCACAGGGAACGGGCTACGAGCAGTACTTC; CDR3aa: CASSLNPQGTGYEQYF
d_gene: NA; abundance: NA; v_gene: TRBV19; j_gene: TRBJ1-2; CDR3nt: TGTCCGGGGGGGTGGTATGGCTACACCTTC; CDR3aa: CPGGWYGYTF
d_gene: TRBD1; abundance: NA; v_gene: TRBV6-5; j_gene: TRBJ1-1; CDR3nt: TGTGCCAGCAGCCCGGACAGGGGCAACACTGAAGCTTTCTTT; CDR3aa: CASSPDRGNTEAFF
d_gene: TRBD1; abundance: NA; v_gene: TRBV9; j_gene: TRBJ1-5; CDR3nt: TGTGCCAGCAGTGCGACAGGGGGGGATCAGCCCCAGCATTTT; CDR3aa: CASSATGGDQPQHF
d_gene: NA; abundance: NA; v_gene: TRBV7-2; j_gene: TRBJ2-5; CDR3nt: TGTGCCAGCAGCCCCCGGAGGGGACCACAAGAGACCCAGTACTTC; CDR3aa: CASSPRRGPQETQYF
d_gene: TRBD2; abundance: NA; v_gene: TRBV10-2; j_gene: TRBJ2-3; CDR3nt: TGCGCCAGCAGTGGTGGCGGGGGAGAAACAGATACGCAGTATTTT; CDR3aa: CASSGGGGETDTQYF
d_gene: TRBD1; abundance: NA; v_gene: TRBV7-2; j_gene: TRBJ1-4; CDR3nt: TGTGCCAGCAGCGCAGGGGGGACGGAAAAACTGTTTTTT; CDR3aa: CASSAGGTEKLFF
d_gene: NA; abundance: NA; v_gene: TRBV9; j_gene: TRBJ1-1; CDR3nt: TGTGCCAGCAGCCCCTGGGGGGGAACTGAAGCTTTCTTT; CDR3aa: CASSPWGGTEAFF
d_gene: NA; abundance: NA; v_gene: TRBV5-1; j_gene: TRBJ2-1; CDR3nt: TGCGCCAGCCGCGAGGAAGGCACCTACAATGAGCAGTTCTTC; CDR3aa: CASREEGTYNEQFF
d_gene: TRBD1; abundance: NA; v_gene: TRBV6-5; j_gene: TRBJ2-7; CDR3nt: TGTGCCAGCGCCAGGGAGACAGGGGGCTTCGAGCAGTACTTC; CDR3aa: CASARETGGFEQYF
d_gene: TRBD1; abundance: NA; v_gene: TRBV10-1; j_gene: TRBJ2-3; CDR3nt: TGCGCCAGCAGCGACAGGGGTTCATACACAGATACGCAGTATTTT; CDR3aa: CASSDRGSYTDTQYF
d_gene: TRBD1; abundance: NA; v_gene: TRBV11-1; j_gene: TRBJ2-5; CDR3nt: TGTGCCAGCAGCACACGGACAGGGGGCGGGCAAGAGACCCAGTACTTC; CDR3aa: CASSTRTGGGQETQYF
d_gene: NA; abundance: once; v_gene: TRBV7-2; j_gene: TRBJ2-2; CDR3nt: TGTGCCAGCAGCTTAGGAACACGTACCGGGGAGCTGTTTTTT; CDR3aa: CASSLGTRTGELFF
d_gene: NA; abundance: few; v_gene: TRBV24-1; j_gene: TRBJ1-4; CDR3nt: TGTGCCACCAGTGACCCAGGGCGGGGTGAGGGTGAAAAACTGTTTTTT; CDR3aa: CATSDPGRGEGEKLFF
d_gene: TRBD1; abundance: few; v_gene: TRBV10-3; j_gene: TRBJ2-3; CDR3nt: TGTGCCATCAGTGGTCCAGCGGGGACAGGGGGTCGCACAGATACGCAGTATTTT; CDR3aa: CAISGPAGTGGRTDTQYF
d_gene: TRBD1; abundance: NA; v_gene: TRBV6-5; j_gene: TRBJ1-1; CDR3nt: TGTGCCAGCAGATCGACAGGGGGGGGAAACACTGAAGCTTTCTTT; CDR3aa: CASRSTGGGNTEAFF
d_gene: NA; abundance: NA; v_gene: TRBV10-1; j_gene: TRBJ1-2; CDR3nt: TGCGCCAGCAGTGAGTCGGCCGACTATGGCTACACCTTC; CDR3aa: CASSESADYGYTF
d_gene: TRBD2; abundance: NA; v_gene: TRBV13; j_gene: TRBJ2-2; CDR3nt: TGTGCCAGCAGCTCCTCGGGACTAGCGGGGGGCCACACCGGGGAGCTGTTTTTT; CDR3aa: CASSSSGLAGGHTGELFF
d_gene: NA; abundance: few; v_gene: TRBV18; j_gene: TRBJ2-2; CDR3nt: TGTGCCAGCTCACCAGGGAGAACCGGGGAGCTGTTTTTT; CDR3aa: CASSPGRTGELFF
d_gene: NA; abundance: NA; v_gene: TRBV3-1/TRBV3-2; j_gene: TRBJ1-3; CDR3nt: TGTGCCAGCAGCCGAACAGGTATCTCTGGAAACACCATATATTTT; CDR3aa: CASSRTGISGNTIYF
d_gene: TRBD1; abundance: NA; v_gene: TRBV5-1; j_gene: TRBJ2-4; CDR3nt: TGCGCCAGCAGCTCGGGACAGGGGGCTAGCGGGGGCCCTCTAGCCAAAAACATTCAGTACTTC; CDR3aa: CASSSGQGASGGPLAKNIQYF